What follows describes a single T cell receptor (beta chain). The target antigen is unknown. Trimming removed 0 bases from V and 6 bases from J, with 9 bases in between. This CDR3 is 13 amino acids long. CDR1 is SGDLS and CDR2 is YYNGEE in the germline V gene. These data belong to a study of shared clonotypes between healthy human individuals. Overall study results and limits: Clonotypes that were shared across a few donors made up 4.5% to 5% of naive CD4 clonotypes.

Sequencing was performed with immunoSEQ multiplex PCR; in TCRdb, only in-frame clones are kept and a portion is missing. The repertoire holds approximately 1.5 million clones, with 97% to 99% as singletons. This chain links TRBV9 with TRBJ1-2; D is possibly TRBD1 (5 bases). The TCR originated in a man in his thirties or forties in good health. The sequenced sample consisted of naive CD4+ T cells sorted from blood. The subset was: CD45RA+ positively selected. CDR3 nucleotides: TGTGCCAGCAGCGTAGACCGGGGGGATGGCTACACCTTC. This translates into CASSVDRGDGYTF.